This TCR beta chain was sequenced for a study of T cells in Graves' hyperthyroidism and ophthalmopathy. Trimming removed 2 bases at V and 3 bases at J, with 11 bases between. The CDR3 is made up of 14 amino acids. Germline values: CDR1 MNHEY, CDR2 SMNVEV (reference sequence). Amplification of TCR beta CDR3 regions was performed using RNA transcripts as template. A first-round RT-PCR of the TCR CDR3 used the HTBI primer set. TCRdb reanalysed the multiplex PCR reads using MiXCR and keeps one entry per CDR3 protein. The sample has hundreds of thousands of distinct CDR3 sequences; about a sixth are singletons.

The clonotype comes from a woman younger than 30 with Graves' ophthalmopathy. V gene TRBV27 combines with J gene TRBJ2-7; a possible D gene is TRBD2 (6 bases). Sequenced material: blood. The CDR3 here is CASSLRGGVYEQYF. CDR3 DNA: TGTGCCAGCAGTTTACGTGGAGGGGTCTACGAGCAGTACTTC.